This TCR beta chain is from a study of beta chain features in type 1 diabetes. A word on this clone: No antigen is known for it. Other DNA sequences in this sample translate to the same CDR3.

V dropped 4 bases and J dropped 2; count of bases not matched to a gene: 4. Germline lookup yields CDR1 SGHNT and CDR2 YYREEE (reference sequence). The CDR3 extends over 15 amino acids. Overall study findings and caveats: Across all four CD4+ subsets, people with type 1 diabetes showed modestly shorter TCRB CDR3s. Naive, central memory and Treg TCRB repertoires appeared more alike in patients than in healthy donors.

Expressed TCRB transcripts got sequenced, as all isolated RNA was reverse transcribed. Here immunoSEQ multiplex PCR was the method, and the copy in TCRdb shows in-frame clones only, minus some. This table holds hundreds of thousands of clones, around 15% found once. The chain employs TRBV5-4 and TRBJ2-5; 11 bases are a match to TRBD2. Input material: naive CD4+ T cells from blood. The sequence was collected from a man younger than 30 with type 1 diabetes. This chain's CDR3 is CASSERLAGQETQYF. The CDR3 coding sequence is TGTGCCAGCAGCGAACGACTAGCGGGACAAGAGACCCAGTACTTC.